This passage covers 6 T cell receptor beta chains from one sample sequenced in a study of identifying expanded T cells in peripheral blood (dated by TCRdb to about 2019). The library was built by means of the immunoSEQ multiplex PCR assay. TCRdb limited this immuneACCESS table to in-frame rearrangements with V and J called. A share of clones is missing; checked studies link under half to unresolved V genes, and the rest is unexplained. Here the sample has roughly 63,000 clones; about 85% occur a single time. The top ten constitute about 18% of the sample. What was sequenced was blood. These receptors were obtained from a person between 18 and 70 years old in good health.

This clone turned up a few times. The CDR3: CASSLGQGGDPFQPQHF. Here the CDR3 DNA reads TGTGCCAGCAGCTTGGGACAGGGGGGGGACCCATTTCAGCCCCAGCATTTT. This chain uses TRBV5-6 with TRBJ1-5; 9 bases map to TRBD1. The germline V gene has CDR1 SGHDT and CDR2 YYEEEE. Unmatched junction bases numbered 10, after V lost 0 bases and J lost 6 bases. There are 17 residues in the CDR3.

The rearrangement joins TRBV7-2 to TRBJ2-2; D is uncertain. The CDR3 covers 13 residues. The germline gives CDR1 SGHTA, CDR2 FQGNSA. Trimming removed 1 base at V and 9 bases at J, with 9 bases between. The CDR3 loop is CASSLVVGRELFF. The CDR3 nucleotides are TGTGCCAGCAGCTTAGTCGTAGGAAGGGAGCTGTTTTTT.

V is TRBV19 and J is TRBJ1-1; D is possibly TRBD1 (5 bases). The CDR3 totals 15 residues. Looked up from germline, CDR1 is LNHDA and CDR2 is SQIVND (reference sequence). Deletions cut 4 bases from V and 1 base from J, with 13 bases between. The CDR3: CASSTLDRENTEAFF. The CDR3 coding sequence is TGTGCCAGTAGTACCCTCGACAGAGAGAACACTGAAGCTTTCTTT.

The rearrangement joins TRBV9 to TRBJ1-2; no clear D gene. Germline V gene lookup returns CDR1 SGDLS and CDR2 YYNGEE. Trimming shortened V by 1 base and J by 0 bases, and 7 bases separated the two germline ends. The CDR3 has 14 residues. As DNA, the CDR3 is TGTGCCAGCAGCGTAACGGATTCTAACTATGGCTACACCTTC. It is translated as CASSVTDSNYGYTF. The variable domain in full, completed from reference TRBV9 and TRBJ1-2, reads DSGVTQTPKHLITATGQRVTLRCSPRSGDLSVYWYQQSLDQGLQFLIQYYNGEERAKGNILERFSAQQFPDLHSELNLSSLELGDSALYFCASSVTDSNYGYTFGSGTRLTVV.

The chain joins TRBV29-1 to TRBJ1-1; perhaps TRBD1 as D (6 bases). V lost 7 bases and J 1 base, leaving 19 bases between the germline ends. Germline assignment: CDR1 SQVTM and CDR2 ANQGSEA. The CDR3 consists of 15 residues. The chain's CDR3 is CSATTGPMGNTEAFF. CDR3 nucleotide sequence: TGCAGCGCCACAACAGGGCCTATGGGGAACACTGAAGCTTTCTTT.

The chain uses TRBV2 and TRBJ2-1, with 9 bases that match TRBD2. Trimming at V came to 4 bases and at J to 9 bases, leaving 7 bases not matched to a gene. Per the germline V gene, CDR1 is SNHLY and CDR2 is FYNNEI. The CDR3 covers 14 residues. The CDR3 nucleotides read TGTGCCAGCAGTGGAAGCGGGGGGTTCGGTGAGCAGTTCTTC. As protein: CASSGSGGFGEQFF.